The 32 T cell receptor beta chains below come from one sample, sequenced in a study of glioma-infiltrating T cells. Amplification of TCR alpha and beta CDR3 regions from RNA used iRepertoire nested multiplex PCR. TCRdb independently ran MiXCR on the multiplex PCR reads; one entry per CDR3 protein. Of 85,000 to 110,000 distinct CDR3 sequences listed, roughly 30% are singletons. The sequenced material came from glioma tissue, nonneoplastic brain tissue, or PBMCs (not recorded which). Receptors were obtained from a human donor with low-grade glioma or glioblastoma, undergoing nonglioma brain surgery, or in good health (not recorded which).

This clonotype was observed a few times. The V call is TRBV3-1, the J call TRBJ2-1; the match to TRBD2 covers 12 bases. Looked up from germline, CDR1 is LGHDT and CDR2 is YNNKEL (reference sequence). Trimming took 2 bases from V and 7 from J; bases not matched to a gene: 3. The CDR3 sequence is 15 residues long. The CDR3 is CASSQLAGGQNEQFF. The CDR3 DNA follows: TGTGCCAGCAGCCAACTAGCGGGGGGGCAGAATGAGCAGTTCTTC.

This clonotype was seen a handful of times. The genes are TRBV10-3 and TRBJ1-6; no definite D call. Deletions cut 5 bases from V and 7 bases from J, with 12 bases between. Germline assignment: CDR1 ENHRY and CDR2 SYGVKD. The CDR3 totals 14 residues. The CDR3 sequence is CAISRVDKNSPLHF. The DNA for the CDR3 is TGTGCCATCAGTAGGGTCGATAAAAATTCACCCCTCCACTTT.

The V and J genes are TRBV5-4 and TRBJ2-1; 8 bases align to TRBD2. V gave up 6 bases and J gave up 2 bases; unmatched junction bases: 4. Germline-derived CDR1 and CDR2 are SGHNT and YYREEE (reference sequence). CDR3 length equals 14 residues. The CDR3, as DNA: TGTGCCAGCACCCGGGGGGGAACCTACAATGAGCAGTTCTTC. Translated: CASTRGGTYNEQFF.

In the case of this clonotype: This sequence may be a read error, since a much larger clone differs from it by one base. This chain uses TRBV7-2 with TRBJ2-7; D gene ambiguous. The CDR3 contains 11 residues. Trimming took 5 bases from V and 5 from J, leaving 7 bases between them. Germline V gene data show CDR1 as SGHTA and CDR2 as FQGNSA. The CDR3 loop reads CASSQANEQYF. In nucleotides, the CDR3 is TGTGCCAGCAGCCAAGCTAACGAGCAGTACTTC. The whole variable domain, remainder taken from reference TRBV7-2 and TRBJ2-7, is GAGVSQSPSNKVTEKGKDVELRCDPISGHTALYWYRQSLGQGLEFLIYFQGNSAPDKSGLPSDRFSAERTGGSVSTLTIQRTQQEDSAVYLCASSQANEQYFGPGTRLTVT.

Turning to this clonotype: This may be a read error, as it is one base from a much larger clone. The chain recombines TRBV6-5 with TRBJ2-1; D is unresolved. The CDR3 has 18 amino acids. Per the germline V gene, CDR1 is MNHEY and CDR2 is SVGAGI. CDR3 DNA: TGTGCCTGCAGTTACTCCGCCGGGTGGCGAAACTCCTACAATGAGCAGTTCTTC. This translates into CACSYSAGWRNSYNEQFF.

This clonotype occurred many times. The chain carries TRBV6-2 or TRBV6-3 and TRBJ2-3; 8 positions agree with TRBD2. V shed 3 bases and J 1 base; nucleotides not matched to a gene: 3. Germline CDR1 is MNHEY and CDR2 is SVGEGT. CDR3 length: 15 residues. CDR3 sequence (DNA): TGTGCCAGCAGTTATGATAGCGGGGGCACAGATACGCAGTATTTT. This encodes CASSYDSGGTDTQYF.

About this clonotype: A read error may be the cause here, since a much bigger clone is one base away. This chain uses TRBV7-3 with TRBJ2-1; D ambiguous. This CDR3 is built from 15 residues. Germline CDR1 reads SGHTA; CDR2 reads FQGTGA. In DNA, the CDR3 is TGTGCCAGCAGCTTTACCTCAGCATCCTACAATGATCAGTTCTTC. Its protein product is CASSFTSASYNDQFF.

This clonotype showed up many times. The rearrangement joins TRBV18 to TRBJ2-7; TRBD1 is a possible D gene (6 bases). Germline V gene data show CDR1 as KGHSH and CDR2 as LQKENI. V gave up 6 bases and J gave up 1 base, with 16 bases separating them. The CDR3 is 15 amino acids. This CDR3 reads CASSSTGDRSYEQYF. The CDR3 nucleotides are TGTGCCAGCTCGTCAACCGGCGACAGGTCCTACGAGCAGTACTTC.

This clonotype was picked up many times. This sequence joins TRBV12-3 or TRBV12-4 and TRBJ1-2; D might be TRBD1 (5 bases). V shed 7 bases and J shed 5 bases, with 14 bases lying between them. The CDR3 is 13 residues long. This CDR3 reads CASIMNGGYGYTF. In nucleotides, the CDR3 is TGTGCCAGCATTATGAACGGGGGATATGGCTACACCTTC.

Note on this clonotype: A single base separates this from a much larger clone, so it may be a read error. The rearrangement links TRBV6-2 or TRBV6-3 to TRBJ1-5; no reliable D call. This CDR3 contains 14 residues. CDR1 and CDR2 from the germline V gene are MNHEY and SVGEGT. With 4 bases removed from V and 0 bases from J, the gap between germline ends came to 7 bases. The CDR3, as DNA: TGTGCCAGCAGTTTCAGATATAGCAATCAGCCCCAGCATTTT. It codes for CASSFRYSNQPQHF.

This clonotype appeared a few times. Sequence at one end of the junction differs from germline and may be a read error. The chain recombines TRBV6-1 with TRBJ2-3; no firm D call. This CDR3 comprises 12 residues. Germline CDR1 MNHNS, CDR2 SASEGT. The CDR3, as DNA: TGTGCCAGCAGTTATCTCAGAGTGAACTTGGATTTT. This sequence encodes CASSYLRVNLDF.

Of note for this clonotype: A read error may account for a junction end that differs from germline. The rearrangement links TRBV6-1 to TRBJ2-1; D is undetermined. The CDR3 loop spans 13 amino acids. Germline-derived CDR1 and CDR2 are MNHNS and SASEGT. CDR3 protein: CASSESGERTGFF. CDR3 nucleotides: TGTGCCAGCAGTGAAAGTGGCGAACGGACCGGGTTCTTT.

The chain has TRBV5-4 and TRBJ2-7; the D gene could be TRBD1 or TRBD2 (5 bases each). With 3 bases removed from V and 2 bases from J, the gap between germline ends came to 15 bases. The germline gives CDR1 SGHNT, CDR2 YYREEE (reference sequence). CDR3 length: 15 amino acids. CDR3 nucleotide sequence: TGTGCCAGCAGCTCCTCCGGGACGGCAGCCTACGAGCAGTACTTC. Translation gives CASSSSGTAAYEQYF.

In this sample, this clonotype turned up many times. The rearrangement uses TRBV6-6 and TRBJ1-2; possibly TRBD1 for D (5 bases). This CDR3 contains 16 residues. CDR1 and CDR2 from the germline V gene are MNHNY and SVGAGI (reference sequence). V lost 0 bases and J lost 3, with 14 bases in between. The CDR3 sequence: CASSYSIGGGDYGYTF. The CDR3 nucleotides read TGTGCCAGCAGTTACTCGATTGGTGGGGGGGACTATGGCTACACCTTC.

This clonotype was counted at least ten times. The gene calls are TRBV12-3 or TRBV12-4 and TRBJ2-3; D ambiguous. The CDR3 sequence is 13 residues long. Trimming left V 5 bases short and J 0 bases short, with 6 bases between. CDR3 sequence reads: CASSKSSTDTQYF. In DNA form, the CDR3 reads TGTGCCAGCAGTAAGAGTAGCACAGATACGCAGTATTTT.

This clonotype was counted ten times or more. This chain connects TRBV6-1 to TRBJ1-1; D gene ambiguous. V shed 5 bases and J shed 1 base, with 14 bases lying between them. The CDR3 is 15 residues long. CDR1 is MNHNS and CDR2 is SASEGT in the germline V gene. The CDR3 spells CASSYEGSPNTEAFF. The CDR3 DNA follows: TGTGCCAGCAGTTATGAGGGCAGCCCGAACACTGAAGCTTTCTTT.

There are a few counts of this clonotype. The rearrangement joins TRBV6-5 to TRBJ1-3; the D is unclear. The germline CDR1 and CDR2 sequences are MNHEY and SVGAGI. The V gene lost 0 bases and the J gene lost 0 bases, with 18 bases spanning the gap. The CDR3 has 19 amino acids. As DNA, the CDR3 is TGTGCCAGCAGTTACTCTGGCAACCCCACTCCTCTCTCTGGAAACACCATATATTTT. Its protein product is CASSYSGNPTPLSGNTIYF.

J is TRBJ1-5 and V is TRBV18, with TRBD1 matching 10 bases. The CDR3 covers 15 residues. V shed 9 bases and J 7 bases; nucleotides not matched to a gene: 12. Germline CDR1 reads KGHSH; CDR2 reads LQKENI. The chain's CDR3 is CASSRDRGPWQPQHF. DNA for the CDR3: TGTGCCAGTTCCCGGGACAGGGGACCCTGGCAGCCCCAGCATTTT.

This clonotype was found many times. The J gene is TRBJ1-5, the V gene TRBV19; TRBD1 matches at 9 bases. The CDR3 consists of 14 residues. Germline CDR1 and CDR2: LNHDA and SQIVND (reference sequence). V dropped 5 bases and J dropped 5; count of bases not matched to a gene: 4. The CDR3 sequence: CASSAGTGYQPQHF. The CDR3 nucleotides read TGTGCCAGTAGTGCCGGGACAGGGTATCAGCCCCAGCATTTT.

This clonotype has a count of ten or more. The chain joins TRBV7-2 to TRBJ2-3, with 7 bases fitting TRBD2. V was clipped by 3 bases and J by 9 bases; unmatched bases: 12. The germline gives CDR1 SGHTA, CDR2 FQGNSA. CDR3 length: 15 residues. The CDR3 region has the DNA TGTGCCAGCAGCTTGCCCCACCCCAGGGAGGGCACGCAGTATTTT. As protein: CASSLPHPREGTQYF.

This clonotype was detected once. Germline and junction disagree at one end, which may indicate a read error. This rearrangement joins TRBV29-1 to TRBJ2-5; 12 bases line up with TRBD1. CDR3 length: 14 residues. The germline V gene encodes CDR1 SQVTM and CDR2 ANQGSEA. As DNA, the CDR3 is TGCAGCGTTGTGGGGGACAGGGGGCCCGAGACCAAGTACTTC. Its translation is CSVVGDRGPETKYF.

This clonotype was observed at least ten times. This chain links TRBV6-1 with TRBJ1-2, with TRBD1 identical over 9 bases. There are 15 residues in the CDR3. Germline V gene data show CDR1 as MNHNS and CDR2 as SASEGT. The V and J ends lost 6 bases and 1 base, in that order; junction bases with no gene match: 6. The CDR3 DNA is TGTGCCAGCAGGCAACAGGGGGCGCTTAACTATGGCTACACCTTC. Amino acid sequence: CASRQQGALNYGYTF.

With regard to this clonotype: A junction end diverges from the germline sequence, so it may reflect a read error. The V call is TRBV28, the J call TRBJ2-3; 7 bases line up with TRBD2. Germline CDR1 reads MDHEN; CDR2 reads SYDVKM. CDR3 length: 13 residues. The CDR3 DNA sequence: TGTGCCAGCAGTTACTCGGGGAGGGATAGGCAGTATTTT. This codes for CASSYSGRDRQYF.

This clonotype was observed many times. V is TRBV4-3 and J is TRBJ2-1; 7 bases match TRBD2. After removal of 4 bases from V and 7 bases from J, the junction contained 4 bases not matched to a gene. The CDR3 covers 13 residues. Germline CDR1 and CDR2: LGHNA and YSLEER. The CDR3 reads CASSRGLVNEQFF. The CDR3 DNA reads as TGCGCCAGCAGCCGCGGACTAGTGAATGAGCAGTTCTTC.

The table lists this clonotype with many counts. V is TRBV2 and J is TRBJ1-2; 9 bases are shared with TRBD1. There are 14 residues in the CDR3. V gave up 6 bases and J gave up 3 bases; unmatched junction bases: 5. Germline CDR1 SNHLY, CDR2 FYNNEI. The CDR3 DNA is TGTGCCAGCAGAGTTACAGGGGGCTACTATGGCTACACCTTC. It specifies CASRVTGGYYGYTF.

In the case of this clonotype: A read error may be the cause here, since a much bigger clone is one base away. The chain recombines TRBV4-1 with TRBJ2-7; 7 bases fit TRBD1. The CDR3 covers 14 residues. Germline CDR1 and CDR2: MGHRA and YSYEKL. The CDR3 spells CTSSQHWTGFEQYF. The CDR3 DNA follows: TGCACCAGCAGCCAACATTGGACAGGTTTCGAGCAGTACTTC.

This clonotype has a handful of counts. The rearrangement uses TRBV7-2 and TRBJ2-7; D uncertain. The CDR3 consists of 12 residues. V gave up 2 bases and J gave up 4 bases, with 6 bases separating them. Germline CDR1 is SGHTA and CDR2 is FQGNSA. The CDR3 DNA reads TGTGCCAGCAGCTTACCCGGGTACGAGCAGTACTTC. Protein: CASSLPGYEQYF.

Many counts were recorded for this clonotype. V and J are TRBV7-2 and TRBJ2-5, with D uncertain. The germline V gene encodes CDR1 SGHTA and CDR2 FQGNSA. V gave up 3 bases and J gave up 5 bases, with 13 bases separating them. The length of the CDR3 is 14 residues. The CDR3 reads CASSFGVVRETQYF. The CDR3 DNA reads TGTGCCAGCAGCTTCGGCGTCGTCCGGGAGACCCAGTACTTC.

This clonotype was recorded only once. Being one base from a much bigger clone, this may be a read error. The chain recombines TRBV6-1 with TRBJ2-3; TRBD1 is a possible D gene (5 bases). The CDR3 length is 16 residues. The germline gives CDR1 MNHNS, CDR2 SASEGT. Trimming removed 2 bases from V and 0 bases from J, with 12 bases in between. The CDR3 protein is CASSERTYLSTDTQYF. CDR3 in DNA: TGTGCCAGCAGTGAAAGGACATACCTTAGCACAGATACGCAGTATTTT.

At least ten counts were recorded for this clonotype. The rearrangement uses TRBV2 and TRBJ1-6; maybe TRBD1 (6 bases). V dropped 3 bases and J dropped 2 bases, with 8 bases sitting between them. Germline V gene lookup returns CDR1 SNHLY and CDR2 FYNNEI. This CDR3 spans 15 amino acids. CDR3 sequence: CASSDRGAYNSPLHF. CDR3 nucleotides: TGTGCCAGCAGTGACAGGGGCGCCTATAATTCACCCCTCCACTTT.

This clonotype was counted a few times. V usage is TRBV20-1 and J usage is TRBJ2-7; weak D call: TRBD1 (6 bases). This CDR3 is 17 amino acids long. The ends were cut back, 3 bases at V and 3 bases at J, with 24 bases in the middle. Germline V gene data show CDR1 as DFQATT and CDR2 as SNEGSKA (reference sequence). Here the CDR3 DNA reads TGCAGTGCTAGGACTACAACTCCCCGGACAGATAACTACGAGCAGTACTTC. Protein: CSARTTTPRTDNYEQYF.

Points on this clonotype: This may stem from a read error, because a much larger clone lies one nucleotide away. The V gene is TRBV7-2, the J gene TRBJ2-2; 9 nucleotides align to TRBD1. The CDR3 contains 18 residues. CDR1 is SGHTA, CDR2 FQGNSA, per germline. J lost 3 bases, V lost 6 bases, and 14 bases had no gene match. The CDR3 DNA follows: TGTGCCAGCAGGCCGACGGCAGGGACAGGGACCTACACCGGGGAGCTGTTTTTT. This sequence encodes CASRPTAGTGTYTGELFF.